This T cell receptor (beta chain) is drawn from a study of cytomegalovirus exposure and HLA in healthy donors. Overall study results and limits: Rates of TCR association differed by HLA locus in a later analysis, with DRB1 highest and HLA-C lowest.

This clone was counted once. Its antigen is unknown. PCR involved 60 Vbeta and 13 Jbeta primers. Clones were sequenced by immunoSEQ multiplex PCR, and TCRdb holds only the in-frame ones, with some missing. The repertoire holds about 130,000 clones, with over 70% as singletons. The length of the CDR3 is 16 residues. Germline values: CDR1 SGHTA, CDR2 FQGNSA. J lost 2 bases, V lost 5 bases, and 9 bases had no gene match. The sequenced sample consisted of PBMCs. The chain carries TRBV7-2 and TRBJ2-7, with 10 bases matching TRBD1. This clonotype originated in a woman aged 50 to 60 in good health and CMV-seronegative. For the CDR3, the DNA is TGTGCCAGCAGCGATCCTCCGGGACAGGGGACCTACGAGCAGTACTTC. Translated, it gives CASSDPPGQGTYEQYF.